The 15 T cell receptor beta chains listed next were all sequenced from one sample in a study of tumor T cells in aggressive B-cell lymphoma. TCRdb's table, derived via immunoSEQ multiplex PCR, lists solely in-frame clones and lacks some. This sample yields around 6,300 clones, of which roughly 86% are seen a single time; around 3.2% belongs to the top ten. The specimen sequenced was tumor tissue. These receptor sequences come from an adult with diffuse large B cell lymphoma. Some clones in this sample may be carry-over from other donors' samples.

The chain carries TRBV4-3 and TRBJ2-3, with 8 bases identical to TRBD2. This CDR3 region has 18 residues. The trim removed 1 base at V and 4 bases at J, leaving 13 bases unmatched. Germline V gene data show CDR1 as LGHNA and CDR2 as YSLEER. The CDR3 DNA sequence: TGCGCCAGCAGCCAAGCTGGAGCGGGGGATGAGCGAGCAGATACGCAGTATTTT. Translated: CASSQAGAGDERADTQYF.

The V and J genes are TRBV5-5 and TRBJ1-4; D not resolved. The CDR3 is made up of 14 amino acids. Germline loops: CDR1 SGHKS, CDR2 YYEKEE (reference sequence). The V and J ends lost 5 bases and 0 bases respectively, with 8 bases between them. The CDR3 DNA reads as TGTGCCAGCAGGGAGGGATCAACTAATGAAAAACTGTTTTTT. As protein: CASREGSTNEKLFF.

The chain couples TRBV18 to TRBJ2-4; unclear D gene. Trimming left V 4 bases short and J 0 bases short, with 19 bases between. Germline V CDR1 and CDR2: KGHSH, LQKENI. The CDR3 covers 18 residues. Written as DNA, the CDR3 is TGTGCCAGCTCACGCGCCGGGTCACCAGATCTAGCCAAAAACATTCAGTACTTC. Encoded protein: CASSRAGSPDLAKNIQYF.

The chain combines TRBV5-4 with TRBJ2-2, with TRBD2 matching over 8 bases. J was trimmed by 4 bases and V by 3 bases; bases with no gene match: 5. There are 15 residues in the CDR3. Germline CDR1 reads SGHNT; CDR2 reads YYREEE (reference sequence). DNA of the CDR3: TGTGCCAGCAGCTCCTCTAGCGGGTCCACCGGGGAGCTGTTTTTT. The encoded protein is CASSSSSGSTGELFF. The whole variable domain, filled in from reference TRBV5-4 and TRBJ2-2, reads ETGVTQSPTHLIKTRGQQVTLRCSSQSGHNTVSWYQQALGQGPQFIFQYYREEENGRGNFPPRFSGLQFPNYSSELNVNALELDDSALYLCASSSSSGSTGELFFGEGSRLTVL.

The V call is TRBV7-3, the J call TRBJ2-4; a possible D gene is TRBD2 (7 bases). CDR1 is SGHTA and CDR2 is FQGTGA in the germline V gene. The ends were cut back, 4 bases at V and 8 bases at J, with 18 bases in the middle. This CDR3 is 15 amino acids long. In DNA form, the CDR3 reads TGTGCCAGCAGCTCCAATGGCGGGGGCGGAGACATTCAGTACTTC. Translating gives CASSSNGGGGDIQYF.

This clone appeared a single time. The chain uses TRBV9 and TRBJ1-2; the match to TRBD1 covers 8 bases. This CDR3 spans 17 amino acids. Looked up from germline, CDR1 is SGDLS and CDR2 is YYNGEE. V dropped 3 bases and J dropped 3; count of bases not matched to a gene: 13. This chain's CDR3 is CASSAGQGTYNYYGYTF. The CDR3 DNA sequence: TGTGCCAGCAGCGCCGGACAGGGCACGTACAATTACTATGGCTACACCTTC.

The chain carries TRBV4-1 and TRBJ2-7, with D possibly matching TRBD1 (6 bases). CDR3 size: 16 residues. The germline V gene has CDR1 MGHRA and CDR2 YSYEKL. V lost 1 base to trimming and J lost 7 bases, with 20 bases between them. CDR3: CASSQGVTEPQGEQYF. In DNA, the CDR3 is TGCGCCAGCAGCCAAGGGGTCACAGAGCCCCAGGGGGAGCAGTACTTC.

The chain carries TRBV7-9 and TRBJ2-2, with unresolved D. CDR3 length equals 12 residues. Germline V lookup: CDR1 SEHNR, CDR2 FQNEAQ (reference sequence). Trimming removed 5 bases from V and 7 bases from J, with 8 bases in between. The DNA of the CDR3 is TGTGCCAGCAGCCTCGCGGTCGGGGAGCTGTTTTTT. This gives the protein CASSLAVGELFF.

V and J are TRBV19 and TRBJ2-3; D not certain. CDR3 size: 15 residues. Germline lookup yields CDR1 LNHDA and CDR2 SQIVND (reference sequence). Between the trimmed V and J ends, which lost 3 bases and 0 bases, there was a span of 10 bases. The CDR3: CASSIFGGSTDTQYF. The CDR3, as DNA: TGTGCCAGTAGTATTTTCGGCGGAAGCACAGATACGCAGTATTTT.

The V and J genes are TRBV28 and TRBJ1-1; D unresolved. This CDR3 is 11 amino acids long. Germline CDR1 is MDHEN and CDR2 is SYDVKM. Trimming took 7 bases from V and 1 from J, leaving 4 bases between them. In DNA, the CDR3 is TGTGCCAGCACAGGGAACACTGAAGCTTTCTTT. This codes for CASTGNTEAFF.

This clone was observed a single time. The chain combines TRBV27 with TRBJ2-7; 8 nucleotides agree with TRBD2. Germline CDR1 and CDR2: MNHEY and SMNVEV (reference sequence). The CDR3 is made up of 15 amino acids. V dropped 0 bases and J dropped 3; count of bases not matched to a gene: 4. The CDR3 loop is CASSLSLAGIYEQYF. In DNA, the CDR3 is TGTGCCAGCAGTTTATCGTTAGCGGGAATCTACGAGCAGTACTTC.

The chain is built from TRBV19 and TRBJ2-1; D perhaps matches TRBD2 (6 bases). The ends were cut back, 2 bases at V and 7 bases at J, with 18 bases in the middle. The CDR3 extends over 16 amino acids. Per germline, CDR1 LNHDA and CDR2 SQIVND (reference sequence). The CDR3 reads CASSILRDLGTNEQFF. CDR3 in DNA: TGTGCCAGTAGTATACTTAGGGACTTAGGGACGAATGAGCAGTTCTTC.

This sequence joins TRBV2 and TRBJ1-2, with 8 bases lining up with TRBD1. The CDR3 is made up of 15 amino acids. After removal of 1 base from V and 5 bases from J, the junction contained 6 bases not matched to a gene. CDR1 and CDR2 from the germline V gene are SNHLY and FYNNEI. Here the CDR3 DNA reads TGTGCCAGCAGTGAAGGGACAGGGTTGGGGTATGGCTACACCTTC. Its translation is CASSEGTGLGYGYTF. The complete variable domain, with remaining parts taken from reference TRBV2 and TRBJ1-2, reads EPEVTQTPSHQVTQMGQEVILRCVPISNHLYFYWYRQILGQKVEFLVSFYNNEISEKSEIFDDQFSVERPDGSNFTLKIRSTKLEDSAMYFCASSEGTGLGYGYTFGSGTRLTVV.

This chain connects TRBV27 to TRBJ1-2; the D is unclear. The CDR3 loop spans 14 amino acids. Germline CDR1 reads MNHEY; CDR2 reads SMNVEV (reference sequence). Trimming left V 7 bases short and J 7 bases short, with 19 bases between. The CDR3 loop reads CASKELGQVAGYTF. The CDR3, as DNA: TGTGCCAGCAAAGAATTGGGCCAGGTGGCTGGCTACACCTTC.

The J gene is TRBJ2-1, the V gene TRBV5-6; 8 positions match TRBD2. The germline V gene encodes CDR1 SGHDT and CDR2 YYEEEE. This CDR3 is built from 16 residues. The junction had 10 bases not matched to a gene; V was cut back by 4 bases and J by 4 bases. The CDR3 DNA is TGTGCCAGCAGCCCATTGGGACTAGAAACTTACAATGAGCAGTTCTTC. Translated: CASSPLGLETYNEQFF.